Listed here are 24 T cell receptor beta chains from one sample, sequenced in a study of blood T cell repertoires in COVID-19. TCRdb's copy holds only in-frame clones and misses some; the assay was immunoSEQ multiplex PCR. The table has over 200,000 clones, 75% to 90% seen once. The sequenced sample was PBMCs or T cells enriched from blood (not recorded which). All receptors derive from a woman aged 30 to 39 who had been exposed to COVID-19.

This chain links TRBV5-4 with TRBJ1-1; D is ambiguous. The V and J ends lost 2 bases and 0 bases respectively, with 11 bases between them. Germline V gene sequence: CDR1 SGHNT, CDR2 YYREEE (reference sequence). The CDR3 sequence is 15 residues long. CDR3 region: CASSFWRGLNTEAFF. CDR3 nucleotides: TGTGCCAGCAGCTTTTGGCGGGGTTTGAACACTGAAGCTTTCTTT.

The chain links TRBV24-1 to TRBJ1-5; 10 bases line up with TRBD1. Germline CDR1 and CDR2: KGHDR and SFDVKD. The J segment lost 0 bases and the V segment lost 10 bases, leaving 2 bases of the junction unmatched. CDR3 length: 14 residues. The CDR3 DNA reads TGTGCCACAGGGACAGGGGTTAGCAATCAGCCCCAGCATTTT. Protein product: CATGTGVSNQPQHF.

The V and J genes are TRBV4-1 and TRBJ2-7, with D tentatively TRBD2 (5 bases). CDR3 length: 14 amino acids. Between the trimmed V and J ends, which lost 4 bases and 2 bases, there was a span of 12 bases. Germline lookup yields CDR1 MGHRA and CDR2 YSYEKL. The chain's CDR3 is CASSLGLSTYEQYF. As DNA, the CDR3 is TGCGCCAGCAGCCTTGGACTCTCCACCTACGAGCAGTACTTC.

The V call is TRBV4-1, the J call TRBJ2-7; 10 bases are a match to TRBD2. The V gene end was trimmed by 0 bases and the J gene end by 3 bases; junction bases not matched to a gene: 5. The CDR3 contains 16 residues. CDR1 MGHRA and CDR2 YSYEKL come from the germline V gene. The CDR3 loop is CASSQDIPSGSYEQYF. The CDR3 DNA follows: TGCGCCAGCAGCCAAGATATCCCTAGCGGGAGCTACGAGCAGTACTTC.

CDR3 nucleotides: TGTGCCAGCAGTCGACTAGCGGGAGACGGGGGCACAGATACGCAGTATTTT. Protein: CASSRLAGDGGTDTQYF. The J gene is TRBJ2-3, the V gene TRBV6-6; the match to TRBD2 covers 12 bases. The CDR3 totals 17 residues. CDR1 is MNHNY, CDR2 SVGAGI, per germline (reference sequence). Unmatched junction bases numbered 7, after V lost 5 bases and J lost 1 base.

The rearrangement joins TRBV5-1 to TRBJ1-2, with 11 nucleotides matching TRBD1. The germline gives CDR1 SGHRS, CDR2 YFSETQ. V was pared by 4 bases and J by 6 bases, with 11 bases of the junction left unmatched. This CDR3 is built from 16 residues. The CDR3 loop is CASSIGQGAIIDGYTF. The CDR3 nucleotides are TGCGCCAGCAGCATTGGACAGGGGGCTATTATTGATGGCTACACCTTC.

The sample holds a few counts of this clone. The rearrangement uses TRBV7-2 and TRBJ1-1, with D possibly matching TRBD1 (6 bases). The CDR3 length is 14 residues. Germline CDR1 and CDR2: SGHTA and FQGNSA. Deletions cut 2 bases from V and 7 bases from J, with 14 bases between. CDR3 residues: CASSLTPGQLEAFF. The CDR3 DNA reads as TGTGCCAGCAGCTTAACTCCGGGACAACTTGAAGCTTTCTTT.

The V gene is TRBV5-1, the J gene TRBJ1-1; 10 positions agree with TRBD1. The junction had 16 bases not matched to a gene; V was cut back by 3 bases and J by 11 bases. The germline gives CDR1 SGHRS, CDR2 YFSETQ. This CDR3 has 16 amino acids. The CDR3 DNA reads TGCGCCAGCAGCTGGACCGGGACAGGGGAGGGAAGATGGGCTTTCTTT. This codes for CASSWTGTGEGRWAFF.

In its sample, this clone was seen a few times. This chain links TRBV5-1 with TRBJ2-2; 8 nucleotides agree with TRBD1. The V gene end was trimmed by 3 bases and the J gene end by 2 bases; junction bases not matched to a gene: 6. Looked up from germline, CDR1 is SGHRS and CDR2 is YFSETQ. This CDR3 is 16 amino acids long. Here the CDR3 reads CASSWSGGSNTGELFF. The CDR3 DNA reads TGCGCCAGCAGCTGGTCAGGGGGCAGTAACACCGGGGAGCTGTTTTTT.

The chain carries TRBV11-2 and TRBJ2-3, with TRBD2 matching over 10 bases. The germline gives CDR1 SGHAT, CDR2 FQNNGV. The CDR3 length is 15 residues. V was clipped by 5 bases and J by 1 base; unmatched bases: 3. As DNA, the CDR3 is TGTGCCAGCAGCCCAGGGACTAGCGGCACAGATACGCAGTATTTT. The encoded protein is CASSPGTSGTDTQYF.

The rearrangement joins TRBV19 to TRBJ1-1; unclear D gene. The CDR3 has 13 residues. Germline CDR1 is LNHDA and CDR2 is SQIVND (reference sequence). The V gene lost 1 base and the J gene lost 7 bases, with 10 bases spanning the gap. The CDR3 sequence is CASSIGGSDEAFF. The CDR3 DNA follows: TGTGCCAGTAGTATAGGTGGGAGTGATGAAGCTTTCTTT.

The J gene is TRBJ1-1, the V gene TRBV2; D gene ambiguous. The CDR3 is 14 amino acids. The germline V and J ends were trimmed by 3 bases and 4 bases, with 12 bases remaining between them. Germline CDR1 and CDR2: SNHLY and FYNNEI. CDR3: CASSEGGGITEAFF. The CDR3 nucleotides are TGTGCCAGCAGTGAGGGAGGAGGGATCACTGAAGCTTTCTTT.

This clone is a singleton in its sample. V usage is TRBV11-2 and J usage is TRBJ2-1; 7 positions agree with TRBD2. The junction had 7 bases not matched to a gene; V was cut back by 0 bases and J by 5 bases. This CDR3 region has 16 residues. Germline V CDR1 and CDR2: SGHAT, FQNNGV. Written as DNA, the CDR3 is TGTGCCAGCAGCTTAGATTCGCTAGCGGACAACAATGAGCAGTTCTTC. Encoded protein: CASSLDSLADNNEQFF.

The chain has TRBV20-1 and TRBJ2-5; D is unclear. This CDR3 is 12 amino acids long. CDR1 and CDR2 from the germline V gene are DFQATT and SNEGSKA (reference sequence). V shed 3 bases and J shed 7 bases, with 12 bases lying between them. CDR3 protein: CSASGSPGTQYF. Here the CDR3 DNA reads TGCAGTGCTAGTGGGTCGCCGGGGACCCAGTACTTC.

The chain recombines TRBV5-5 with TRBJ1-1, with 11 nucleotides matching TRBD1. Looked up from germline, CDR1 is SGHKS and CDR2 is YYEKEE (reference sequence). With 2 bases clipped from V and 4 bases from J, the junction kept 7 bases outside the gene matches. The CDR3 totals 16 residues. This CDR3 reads CASSLTGTGGITEAFF. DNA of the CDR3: TGTGCCAGCAGCTTAACCGGGACAGGGGGAATCACTGAAGCTTTCTTT.

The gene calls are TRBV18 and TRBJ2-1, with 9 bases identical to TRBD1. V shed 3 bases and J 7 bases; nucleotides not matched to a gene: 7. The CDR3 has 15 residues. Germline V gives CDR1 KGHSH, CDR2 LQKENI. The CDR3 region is CASSPSGTGRNEQFF. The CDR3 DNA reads TGTGCCAGCTCACCGTCCGGGACAGGGAGAAATGAGCAGTTCTTC.

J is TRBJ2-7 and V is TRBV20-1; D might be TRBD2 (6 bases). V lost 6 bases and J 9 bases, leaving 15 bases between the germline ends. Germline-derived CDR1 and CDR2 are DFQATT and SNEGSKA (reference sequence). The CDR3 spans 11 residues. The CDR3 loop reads CSAPMGGGQYF. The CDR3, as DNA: TGCAGTGCACCCATGGGGGGAGGGCAGTACTTC.

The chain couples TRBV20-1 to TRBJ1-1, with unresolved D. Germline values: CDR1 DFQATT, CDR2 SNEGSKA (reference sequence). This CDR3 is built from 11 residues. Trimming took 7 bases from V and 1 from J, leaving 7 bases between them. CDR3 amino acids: CSGLWNTEAFF. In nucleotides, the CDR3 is TGCAGTGGACTGTGGAACACTGAAGCTTTCTTT.

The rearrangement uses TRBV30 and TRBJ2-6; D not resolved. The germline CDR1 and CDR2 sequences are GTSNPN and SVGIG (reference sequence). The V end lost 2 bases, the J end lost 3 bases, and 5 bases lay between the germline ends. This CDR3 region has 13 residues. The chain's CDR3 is CAWSQNGANVLTF. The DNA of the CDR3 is TGTGCCTGGAGTCAAAATGGGGCCAACGTCCTGACTTTC.

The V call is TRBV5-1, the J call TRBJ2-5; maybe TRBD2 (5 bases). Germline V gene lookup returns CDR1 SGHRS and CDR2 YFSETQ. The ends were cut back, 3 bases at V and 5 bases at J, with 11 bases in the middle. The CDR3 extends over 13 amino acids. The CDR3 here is CASSSTGRETQYF. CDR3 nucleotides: TGCGCCAGCAGCTCCACGGGAAGGGAGACCCAGTACTTC.

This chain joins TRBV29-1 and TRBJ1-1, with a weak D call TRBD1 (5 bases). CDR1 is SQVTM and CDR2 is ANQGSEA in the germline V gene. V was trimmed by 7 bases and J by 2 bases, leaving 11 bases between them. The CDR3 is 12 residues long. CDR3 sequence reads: CSALDINTEAFF. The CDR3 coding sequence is TGCAGCGCCTTGGACATTAACACTGAAGCTTTCTTT.

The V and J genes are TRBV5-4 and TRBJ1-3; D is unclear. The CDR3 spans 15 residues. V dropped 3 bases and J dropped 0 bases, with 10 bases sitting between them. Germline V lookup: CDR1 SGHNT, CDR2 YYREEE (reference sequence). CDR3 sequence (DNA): TGTGCCAGCAGCTCTAGACGTAGCTCTGGAAACACCATATATTTT. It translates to CASSSRRSSGNTIYF.

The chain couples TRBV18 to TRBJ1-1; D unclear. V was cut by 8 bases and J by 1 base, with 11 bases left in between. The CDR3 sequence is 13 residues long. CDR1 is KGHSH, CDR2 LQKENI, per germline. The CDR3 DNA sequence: TGTGCCAGCAACCGGGCGGGGAACACTGAAGCTTTCTTT. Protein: CASNRAGNTEAFF.

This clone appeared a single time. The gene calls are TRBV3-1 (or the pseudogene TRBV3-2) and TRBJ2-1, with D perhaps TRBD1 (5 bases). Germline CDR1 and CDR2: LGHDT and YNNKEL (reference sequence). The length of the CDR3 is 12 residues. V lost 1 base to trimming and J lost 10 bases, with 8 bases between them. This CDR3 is CASSQATGEQFF. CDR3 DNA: TGTGCCAGCAGCCAAGCAACAGGAGAGCAGTTCTTC.